The source of this T cell receptor (beta chain) is a study of CD8+CD57+ T cells in acquired aplastic anemia. Study information: Sorted CD4+ and CD8+ cells gave an average of around 3.3 ug of DNA.

V was pared by 10 bases and J by 0 bases, with 11 bases of the junction left unmatched. The germline gives CDR1 LNHDA, CDR2 SQIVND (reference sequence). This CDR3 has 15 amino acids. The use of genomic DNA as template underpinned the TCR beta VDJ and CDR3 profiling. TCRdb re-called the reads with MiXCR, one entry per CDR3 protein. The data hold 200,000 to 300,000 distinct CDR3 sequences, with 47% observed a single time. For sequencing, patients were chosen who had shown expansion of CD8+CD57+ cells by flow cytometry. When blood sampling took place, the patients had received no therapy. General study points: Patient and control CD8+ Simpson's diversity was not significantly different. Between patients and controls, about 31 CD8+ CDR3 sequences were found in common.

This clonotype occurred many times. Its antigen is undetermined. The chain joins TRBV19 to TRBJ1-1; 7 bases map to TRBD1. The sequencing sample was made of sorted CD4+, CD8+, or CD8+CD57+ T cells (not recorded which) from PBMCs. The receptor's source is a human donor with aplastic anemia. CDR3 sequence: CATKEGAYMNTEAFF. The CDR3 nucleotides are TGTGCCACTAAGGAGGGGGCCTATATGAACACTGAAGCTTTCTTT.